The sequence of this TCR beta chain was determined in a study of T cell responses to AZD1222 COVID-19 vaccine. Study results and limitations: The repertoires were collected only after the peak T cell response. Dominant CD4 TCR responses targeted spike regions 160-218 and 743-854.

With regard to this clone: Its antigen is unknown.

This CDR3 region has 13 residues. With V trimmed by 8 bases and J by 8 bases, 5 bases remained unmatched. The germline gives CDR1 MDHEN, CDR2 SYDVKM. Method: immunoSEQ multiplex PCR; TCRdb's copy keeps in-frame clones and lacks some. The sample consists of fewer than 150,000 clones, about 86% of them appearing once. Specimen: peripheral blood, collected 28 days after the second AZD1222 dose. This TCR derives from an adult who received the AZD1222 COVID-19 vaccine. This chain links TRBV28 with TRBJ1-3; 11 nucleotides line up with TRBD1. The CDR3 loop reads CASAGQGAYTIYF. CDR3 in DNA: TGTGCCAGCGCAGGACAGGGGGCGTACACCATATATTTT.